These 19 T cell receptor beta chains came from one sample sequenced in a study of shared clonotypes between healthy human individuals. Assay used: immunoSEQ multiplex PCR; TCRdb lists only in-frame clones, some missing. The profile shows over a million clones, 78% of them singletons. Sequencing used memory CD4+ T cells from PBMCs. Subset of the sample: CD45RA-negative fraction. Receptor source: a young man in good health. Some clones in this sample may be carry-over from other donors' samples.

This chain joins TRBV7-2 and TRBJ2-1; D is perhaps TRBD2 (6 bases). Germline V gene sequence: CDR1 SGHTA, CDR2 FQGNSA. This CDR3 is built from 16 residues. Trimming stripped 6 bases from V and 7 bases from J, with 22 bases between. This CDR3 is CASRTGRGRALNEQFF. In DNA form, the CDR3 reads TGTGCCAGCAGAACTGGGCGGGGCCGAGCACTGAATGAGCAGTTCTTC. The full variable domain, its missing parts supplied by reference TRBV7-2 and TRBJ2-1, is GAGVSQSPSNKVTEKGKDVELRCDPISGHTALYWYRQSLGQGLEFLIYFQGNSAPDKSGLPSDRFSAERTGGSVSTLTIQRTQQEDSAVYLCASRTGRGRALNEQFFGPGTRLTVL.

The sample holds one count of this clone. The chain has TRBV7-3 and TRBJ2-7; the D gene is possibly TRBD1 (5 bases). V lost 2 bases, J lost 3 bases, and 11 bases lay in between. The germline CDR1 and CDR2 sequences are SGHTA and FQGTGA. The CDR3 is 14 amino acids. CDR3 in amino acids: CASSLPDRGYEQYF. Here the CDR3 DNA reads TGTGCCAGCAGCTTACCCGACAGAGGCTACGAGCAGTACTTC.

V usage is TRBV7-8 and J usage is TRBJ2-1; TRBD2 agrees at 8 bases. Germline-derived CDR1 and CDR2 are SGHVS and FQNEAQ. The CDR3 sequence is 16 residues long. After removal of 4 bases from V and 0 bases from J, the junction contained 5 bases not matched to a gene. The CDR3 reads CASSSSLAASYNEQFF. In DNA, the CDR3 is TGTGCCAGCAGCTCCTCACTAGCGGCCTCCTACAATGAGCAGTTCTTC. The variable domain in full, completed from reference TRBV7-8 and TRBJ2-1, reads GAGVSQSPRYKVAKRGQDVALRCDPISGHVSLFWYQQALGQGPEFLTYFQNEAQLDKSGLPSDRFFAERPEGSVSTLKIQRTQQEDSAVYLCASSSSLAASYNEQFFGPGTRLTVL.

Note on this clone: Other DNA sequences from this sample encode an identical CDR3 as well. This chain links TRBV5-1 with TRBJ2-7; 10 nucleotides match TRBD1. This CDR3 spans 13 amino acids. V lost 4 bases to trimming and J lost 4 bases; unmatched junction nucleotides: 2. In germline, CDR1 is SGHRS, CDR2 YFSETQ. CDR3 in amino acids: CASSRDRGYEQYF. CDR3 in DNA: TGCGCCAGCAGCAGGGACAGGGGTTACGAGCAGTACTTC.

The chain employs TRBV7-2 and TRBJ1-2; D remains ambiguous. V lost 7 bases and J 4 bases, leaving 10 bases between the germline ends. This CDR3 contains 12 residues. Germline V gene lookup returns CDR1 SGHTA and CDR2 FQGNSA. CDR3 residues: CASKGPFYGYTF. For the CDR3, the DNA is TGTGCCAGCAAGGGCCCATTCTATGGCTACACCTTC.

This chain joins TRBV7-6 and TRBJ2-7; D possibly matches TRBD1 or TRBD2 (5 bases each). Per the germline V gene, CDR1 is SGHVS and CDR2 is FNYEAQ. The CDR3 consists of 13 residues. V lost 2 bases and J lost 8, with 13 bases in between. The CDR3 coding sequence is TGTGCCAGCAGCTTATCTTTTGTGGGACAGCAGTACTTC. Residues: CASSLSFVGQQYF.

A word on this clone: The junction shows a germline mismatch at one end, possibly a read error. This chain links TRBV2 with TRBJ1-2; TRBD1 matches 11 bases. Looked up from germline, CDR1 is SNHLY and CDR2 is FYNNEI. This CDR3 comprises 14 residues. This CDR3 is CASREGQGARGYTF. CDR3 DNA: TGTGCCAGCAGAGAAGGACAGGGGGCGCGGGGCTACACCTTC. The entire variable domain, with the rest obtained from reference TRBV2 and TRBJ1-2, is as follows: EPEVTQTPSHQVTQMGQEVILRCVPISNHLYFYWYRQILGQKVEFLVSFYNNEISEKSEIFDDQFSVERPDGSNFTLKIRSTKLEDSAMYFCASREGQGARGYTFGSGTRLTVV.

Regarding this clone: A far larger clone is only one base removed, so a read error is likely. The chain couples TRBV5-1 to TRBJ2-4; TRBD2 agrees at 8 bases. The germline CDR1 and CDR2 sequences are SGHRS and YFSETQ. The length of the CDR3 is 16 residues. Trimming removed 5 bases from V and 2 bases from J; junction bases left unmatched: 9. The CDR3 nucleotides are TGCGCCAGCAGGGGCGAGCGGGGGAGGACCAAAAACATTCAGTACTTC. Translated, it gives CASRGERGRTKNIQYF.

CDR3 sequence: CASSRLSAGGLYEQYF. DNA for the CDR3: TGTGCCAGCTCACGCCTTAGCGCGGGCGGACTCTACGAGCAGTACTTC. The J gene is TRBJ2-7, the V gene TRBV18, with D maybe TRBD2 (5 bases). Trimming stripped 4 bases from V and 3 bases from J, with 19 bases between. CDR1 and CDR2 from the germline V gene are KGHSH and LQKENI. This CDR3 has 16 amino acids.

This chain joins TRBV18 and TRBJ1-3, with D perhaps TRBD1 (6 bases). V gave up 3 bases and J gave up 8 bases, with 17 bases separating them. The CDR3 contains 15 residues. Looked up from germline, CDR1 is KGHSH and CDR2 is LQKENI. Here the CDR3 reads CASSPTAGGPYTIYF. DNA for the CDR3: TGTGCCAGCTCACCGACCGCTGGGGGGCCCTACACCATATATTTT.

The chain is built from TRBV5-1 and TRBJ2-3, with 7 bases aligning to TRBD2. J was trimmed by 4 bases and V by 5 bases; bases with no gene match: 22. The germline V gene has CDR1 SGHRS and CDR2 YFSETQ. The CDR3 is 19 residues long. The CDR3 DNA is TGCGCCAGCAGATTTACGCCGGGACTATTACGAGGCAAGGCAGATACGCAGTATTTT. Translated, it gives CASRFTPGLLRGKADTQYF.

V usage is TRBV14 and J usage is TRBJ2-1; no clear D gene. Per germline, CDR1 SGHDN and CDR2 FVKESK. V gave up 5 bases and J gave up 4 bases, with 9 bases separating them. This CDR3 spans 13 amino acids. The CDR3 sequence: CASSVGFYNEQFF. The DNA of the CDR3 is TGTGCCAGCAGCGTGGGATTTTACAATGAGCAGTTCTTC. The full variable domain, completed using reference TRBV14 and TRBJ2-1, is EAGVTQFPSHSVIEKGQTVTLRCDPISGHDNLYWYRRVMGKEIKFLLHFVKESKQDESGMPNNRFLAERTGGTYSTLKVQPAELEDSGVYFCASSVGFYNEQFFGPGTRLTVL.

This clone was found once. The same CDR3 also results from other DNA sequences found in this sample. J is TRBJ2-7 and V is TRBV28, with D perhaps TRBD1 or TRBD2 (6 bases each). Germline V gene sequence: CDR1 MDHEN, CDR2 SYDVKM. This CDR3 has 12 residues. Trimming removed 5 bases from V and 3 bases from J, with 8 bases in between. The CDR3 bases are TGTGCCAGCAGTGGAGGGGGCTACGAGCAGTACTTC. This codes for CASSGGGYEQYF.

The chain links TRBV7-9 to TRBJ2-7; TRBD2 aligns across 8 bases. The CDR3 spans 16 residues. Germline trimming cut 5 bases from V and 4 bases from J; bases unmatched to any gene: 13. Germline CDR1 reads SEHNR; CDR2 reads FQNEAQ (reference sequence). This CDR3 reads CASSGIERERLYEQYF. In nucleotides, the CDR3 is TGTGCCAGCAGCGGTATTGAGCGGGAGCGATTATACGAGCAGTACTTC.

This clone occurred once. The chain employs TRBV9 and TRBJ1-1; TRBD1 aligns across 9 bases. The CDR3 has 16 amino acids. Germline CDR1 SGDLS, CDR2 YYNGEE. Unmatched junction bases numbered 10, after V lost 2 bases and J lost 5 bases. The CDR3 DNA follows: TGTGCCAGCAGCGTTCTACCGGGACAGGGTTCGACTGAAGCTTTCTTT. Protein: CASSVLPGQGSTEAFF.

The chain has TRBV7-8 and TRBJ2-7; D is perhaps TRBD2 (5 bases). V lost 8 bases to trimming and J lost 0 bases, with 11 bases between them. This CDR3 is 13 amino acids long. The V gene's germline CDR1 is SGHVS and CDR2 FQNEAQ. In DNA form, the CDR3 reads TGTGCCAGCGAGGGTCCCCCCTCCTACGAGCAGTACTTC. Amino acid sequence: CASEGPPSYEQYF.

This clone was seen only a few times. The chain couples TRBV5-1 to TRBJ2-4, with 9 bases matching TRBD1. The V segment lost 6 bases and the J segment 7 bases; nucleotides outside the gene matches: 8. CDR1 SGHRS and CDR2 YFSETQ come from the germline V gene. The CDR3 totals 14 residues. The CDR3 loop is CASNPGGTGNIQYF. In nucleotides, the CDR3 is TGCGCCAGCAATCCCGGCGGGACAGGGAACATTCAGTACTTC.

Concerning this clone itself: The germline gene is not matched at one end of the junction; a read error may be the cause. The rearrangement links TRBV30 to TRBJ1-1; maybe TRBD1 (6 bases). The V gene's germline CDR1 is GTSNPN and CDR2 SVGIG (reference sequence). The CDR3 consists of 13 residues. This CDR3 reads CAWNRGGDTEVFF. The CDR3 DNA sequence: TGTGCCTGGAACCGGGGAGGGGACACTGAAGTTTTCTTT.

The table lists this clone with a count of one. The chain is built from TRBV19 and TRBJ2-3, with TRBD2 identical over 9 bases. Per germline, CDR1 LNHDA and CDR2 SQIVND (reference sequence). This CDR3 spans 15 amino acids. With 8 bases clipped from V and 4 bases from J, the junction kept 10 bases outside the gene matches. As DNA, the CDR3 is TGTGCCAGTGGTGATAGCGGGAGTATGGCAGATACGCAGTATTTT. Amino acids: CASGDSGSMADTQYF.